The rows below give T cell receptor beta chains drawn from one sample of a study of T cell responses to AZD1222 COVID-19 vaccine. Here immunoSEQ multiplex PCR was the method, and the copy in TCRdb shows in-frame clones only, minus some. The data contain approximately 120,000 clones, around 83% of them singletons. Material: peripheral blood, obtained 28 days after the second AZD1222 dose. These receptors were obtained from an adult who received the AZD1222 COVID-19 vaccine. CDR3s include the opening cysteine and the closing phenylalanine or tryptophan. A D gene is named only where the DNA matches it firmly. Size is omitted from some rows. Given values are once, few, many or a class for expanded clones.

v_call	d_call	j_call	clone_size	cdr3_aa	cdr3_nt
TRBV7-9	-	TRBJ2-7	once	CASSYVGAYEQYF	TGTGCCAGCAGTTATGTGGGGGCCTACGAGCAGTACTTC
TRBV12-3/TRBV12-4	-	TRBJ2-7	-	CASSLGGAEYF	TGTGCCAGCAGTTTGGGGGGGGCCGAGTACTTC
TRBV7-6	TRBD2	TRBJ2-1	-	CASSSPSGGPSNEQFF	TGTGCCAGCAGCTCTCCCTCGGGGGGGCCGAGCAATGAGCAGTTCTTC
TRBV7-9	TRBD2	TRBJ2-4	-	CASSLARASGGKNIQYF	TGTGCCAGCAGCTTAGCTCGGGCTAGCGGGGGGAAAAACATTCAGTACTTC
TRBV9	TRBD2	TRBJ2-7	-	CASSAGGQYF	TGTGCCAGCAGCGCGGGGGGGCAGTACTTC
TRBV7-8	TRBD1	TRBJ1-1	-	CASSLASVTGWNTEAFF	TGTGCCAGCAGCTTAGCGTCGGTGACAGGGTGGAACACTGAAGCTTTCTTT
TRBV28	TRBD1	TRBJ1-2	-	CASRLDRANNYGYTF	TGTGCCAGCAGGCTTGACAGGGCGAACAACTATGGCTACACCTTC
TRBV25-1	TRBD1	TRBJ1-2	-	CASSNIGTGPGGYTF	TGTGCCAGCAGTAATATTGGGACAGGGCCTGGGGGGTACACCTTC
TRBV18	-	TRBJ1-2	-	CASSSGGDYGYTF	TGTGCCAGCTCTTCCGGTGGAGACTATGGCTACACCTTC
TRBV7-6	TRBD1	TRBJ1-6	-	CASSRGQGFNSPLHF	TGTGCCAGCAGCCGAGGACAGGGGTTTAATTCACCCCTCCACTTT
TRBV20-1	-	TRBJ1-1	-	CSARNTEAFF	TGCAGTGCTCGGAACACTGAAGCTTTCTTT
TRBV5-4	-	TRBJ2-6	-	CASSLWVSSGANVLTF	TGTGCCAGCAGCTTGTGGGTAAGCTCTGGGGCCAACGTCCTGACTTTC
TRBV12-5	TRBD1	TRBJ1-2	-	CASGNRGAYGYTF	TGTGCTAGTGGAAACAGGGGCGCCTATGGCTACACCTTC
TRBV25-1	-	TRBJ1-1	-	CASSAAAYTEAFF	TGTGCCAGCAGTGCTGCGGCGTACACTGAAGCTTTCTTT
TRBV6-5	-	TRBJ1-2	-	CASTQHTNYGYTF	TGTGCCAGCACCCAACATACTAACTATGGCTACACCTTC
TRBV11-2	-	TRBJ1-5	-	CASSPHGTGWPQHF	TGTGCCAGCAGCCCCCACGGAACAGGGTGGCCCCAGCATTTT
TRBV25-1	-	TRBJ1-2	-	CASSEGGRVGYTF	TGTGCCAGCAGTGAAGGGGGCAGGGTTGGCTACACCTTC
TRBV15	-	TRBJ2-5	-	CATSRDHGESQETQYF	TGTGCCACCAGCAGAGATCACGGGGAATCCCAAGAGACCCAGTACTTC
TRBV7-9	-	TRBJ2-5	-	CASSLARTETQYF	TGTGCCAGCAGCTTAGCCCGTACGGAGACCCAGTACTTC
TRBV5-8	TRBD1	TRBJ1-1	few	CASRTQGMNTEAFF	TGTGCCAGCAGAACACAGGGGATGAACACTGAAGCTTTCTTT
TRBV5-4	-	TRBJ1-1	once	CASSPGWGLNTEAFF	TGTGCCAGCAGCCCGGGCTGGGGCCTGAACACTGAAGCTTTCTTT
TRBV6-1	-	TRBJ1-2	-	CASSELQGYTF	TGTGCCAGCAGTGAATTGCAGGGCTACACCTTC
TRBV28	TRBD1	TRBJ1-2	-	CASSLPGTGLYGYTF	TGTGCCAGCAGTTTACCTGGGACAGGGCTCTATGGCTACACCTTC
TRBV3-1/TRBV3-2	TRBD1	TRBJ2-2	once	CASSKHGTGLTGELFF	TGTGCCAGCAGCAAACACGGGACAGGGTTAACCGGGGAGCTGTTTTTT
TRBV25-1	TRBD1	TRBJ2-7	-	CASSEFVGQGLNEQYF	TGTGCCAGCAGTGAATTCGTGGGACAGGGATTGAACGAGCAGTACTTC
TRBV4-1	TRBD2	TRBJ2-5	-	CASSHTSGGETQYF	TGCGCCAGCAGCCATACTAGCGGGGGGGAGACCCAGTACTTC
TRBV24-1	-	TRBJ2-1	-	CATSDLRQGNGEFF	TGTGCCACCAGTGATTTGCGGCAGGGGAATGGTGAGTTCTTC
TRBV5-5	-	TRBJ1-5	-	CASSFNYGKDQPQHF	TGTGCCAGCAGCTTTAACTATGGGAAGGATCAGCCCCAGCATTTT
TRBV6-1	TRBD1	TRBJ2-1	-	CASSEAGSTGGAYNEQFF	TGTGCCAGCAGTGAAGCGGGATCGACAGGGGGCGCCTACAATGAGCAGTTCTTC
TRBV13	-	TRBJ1-6	few	CASSLTNSPLHF	TGTGCCAGCAGCTTAACTAATTCACCCCTCCACTTT
TRBV29-1	-	TRBJ2-2	-	CSVEREAGTGELFF	TGCAGCGTTGAAAGGGAAGCCGGGACCGGGGAGCTGTTTTTT
TRBV30	-	TRBJ2-3	once	CAWSTGGELVVDTQYF	TGTGCCTGGAGTACCGGAGGGGAACTAGTCGTAGATACGCAGTATTTT
TRBV13	TRBD1	TRBJ1-1	-	CASSRQGDTEAFF	TGTGCCAGCAGCCGACAGGGGGACACTGAAGCTTTCTTT
TRBV3-1/TRBV3-2	TRBD1	TRBJ1-6	-	CASSQVGQGVQSPLHF	TGTGCCAGCAGCCAAGTTGGACAGGGGGTTCAATCACCCCTCCACTTT
TRBV7-8	-	TRBJ1-1	few	CASSQLSRSEAFF	TGTGCCAGCAGCCAGCTCTCGAGGTCTGAAGCTTTCTTT
TRBV7-2	TRBD1	TRBJ1-2	-	CASSAGTGGLGYTF	TGTGCCAGCAGCGCCGGGACAGGGGGCCTTGGCTACACCTTC
TRBV25-1	TRBD1	TRBJ1-3	few	CASSGRQGTSGNTIYF	TGTGCCAGCAGTGGGCGACAGGGAACCTCTGGAAACACCATATATTTT
TRBV6-5	TRBD1	TRBJ1-1	-	CASKRQGDTEAFF	TGTGCCAGCAAGAGGCAGGGGGACACTGAAGCTTTCTTT
TRBV11-3	-	TRBJ1-1	-	CASSASGVNTEAFF	TGTGCCTCCTCGGCTTCAGGGGTAAACACTGAAGCTTTCTTT
TRBV6-2/TRBV6-3	TRBD2	TRBJ2-3	-	CASSYSTREATDTQYF	TGTGCCAGCAGTTACTCTACCCGGGAGGCCACAGATACGCAGTATTTT
TRBV7-9	-	TRBJ2-7	-	CASSLVVRAYEQYF	TGTGCCAGCAGCTTAGTGGTCAGGGCCTACGAGCAGTACTTC
TRBV7-9	-	TRBJ1-4	once	CASAFSVANEKLFF	TGTGCCAGCGCCTTCTCAGTCGCTAATGAAAAACTGTTTTTT
TRBV6-6	-	TRBJ1-1	-	CASSYPTTGHTEAFF	TGTGCCAGCAGTTACCCTACGACCGGACACACTGAAGCTTTCTTT
TRBV6-5	-	TRBJ2-7	-	CASAPGPLSSYEQYF	TGTGCCAGCGCCCCCGGCCCACTAAGCTCCTACGAGCAGTACTTC
TRBV3-1/TRBV3-2	-	TRBJ1-1	once	CASSIRTSAEAFF	TGTGCCAGCAGCATCCGGACATCGGCTGAAGCTTTCTTT
TRBV4-2	-	TRBJ1-3	-	CASSQESGSGNTIYF	TGTGCCAGCAGCCAAGAGTCAGGATCTGGAAACACCATATATTTT
TRBV2	TRBD2	TRBJ2-5	-	CASSEGSGGAPRETQYF	TGTGCCAGCAGTGAAGGTAGCGGGGGGGCCCCCCGAGAGACCCAGTACTTC
TRBV4-1	TRBD2	TRBJ2-3	few	CASSQGGLAPDTQYF	TGCGCCAGCAGCCAAGGGGGACTAGCCCCAGATACGCAGTATTTT
TRBV19	-	TRBJ1-2	once	CASSTWTDKSYGYTF	TGTGCCAGTAGTACCTGGACAGACAAGAGCTATGGCTACACCTTC
TRBV3-1/TRBV3-2	-	TRBJ2-3	-	CASSPTRGYWATQYF	TGTGCCAGCAGCCCAACCCGAGGGTATTGGGCTACGCAGTATTTT
TRBV27	-	TRBJ2-1	-	CASSFGNEQFF	TGTGCCAGCAGTTTCGGCAATGAGCAGTTCTTC
TRBV7-8	TRBD2	TRBJ2-1	-	CASSYAGGGGTLEQFF	TGTGCCAGCAGCTACGCCGGAGGCGGGGGGACTCTTGAGCAGTTCTTC
TRBV7-2	-	TRBJ1-5	-	CASSSAGLGQPQHF	TGTGCCAGCAGCTCCGCCGGGTTGGGACAGCCCCAGCATTTT
TRBV2	TRBD1	TRBJ1-2	-	CASSGYRGHGYTF	TGTGCCAGCAGTGGGTACAGGGGACATGGCTACACCTTC